Listed below are T cell receptor beta chains from one sample, sequenced in a study of blood T cell repertoires in COVID-19. Method: immunoSEQ multiplex PCR; TCRdb's copy keeps in-frame clones and lacks some. Of roughly 75,000 clones listed, around 90% are singletons. Sample: peripheral blood. The receptors here all came from a human donor in a cohort sampled during active COVID-19. The CDR3 runs from the conserved cysteine through the conserved F or W. Each record gives: V gene, clone size, J gene, D gene, CDR3 DNA, CDR3 protein. D genes are given only for firm matches. For some rows the clone size is stated as once, few or many, or as a class when expanded; others skip it.

v_gene: TRBV6-5; abundance: .; j_gene: TRBJ2-5; d_gene: .; CDR3nt: TGTGCCAGCAGTTACGCGGCGGTTCAAGAGACCCAGTACTTC; CDR3aa: CASSYAAVQETQYF
v_gene: TRBV11-2; abundance: .; j_gene: TRBJ1-1; d_gene: .; CDR3nt: TGTGCCAGCAGTTACCAGGGAACGGACACTGAAGCTTTCTTT; CDR3aa: CASSYQGTDTEAFF
v_gene: TRBV11-2; abundance: few; j_gene: TRBJ2-1; d_gene: TRBD2; CDR3nt: TGTGCCAGCAGCCCGCTAGCGGGGAGATACAATGAGCAGTTCTTC; CDR3aa: CASSPLAGRYNEQFF
v_gene: TRBV29-1; abundance: .; j_gene: TRBJ2-7; d_gene: TRBD1; CDR3nt: TGCAGCGTTGTTACCGGGACAGGGTTCTACGAGCAGTACTTC; CDR3aa: CSVVTGTGFYEQYF
v_gene: TRBV5-4; abundance: .; j_gene: TRBJ1-2; d_gene: TRBD1; CDR3nt: TGTGCCAGCAGCTTGGGTGTAACGGGACAGGCTTATGGCTACACCTTC; CDR3aa: CASSLGVTGQAYGYTF
v_gene: TRBV5-1; abundance: .; j_gene: TRBJ2-5; d_gene: .; CDR3nt: TGCGCCAGCAGCTTGTACGGGCAAGAGACCCAGTACTTC; CDR3aa: CASSLYGQETQYF
v_gene: TRBV19; abundance: .; j_gene: TRBJ1-1; d_gene: .; CDR3nt: TGTGCCACCGAGCCCGGGACACTTAACACTGAAGCTTTCTTT; CDR3aa: CATEPGTLNTEAFF
v_gene: TRBV2; abundance: medium-sized; j_gene: TRBJ1-6; d_gene: .; CDR3nt: TGTGCCAGCAGTGAGGACACAACAGCCAATTCACCCCTCCACTTT; CDR3aa: CASSEDTTANSPLHF
v_gene: TRBV6-5; abundance: .; j_gene: TRBJ2-3; d_gene: TRBD1; CDR3nt: TGTGCCACAACACGAGACAGGGGACAAGATACGCAGTATTTT; CDR3aa: CATTRDRGQDTQYF
v_gene: TRBV5-5; abundance: once; j_gene: TRBJ1-5; d_gene: TRBD1; CDR3nt: TGTGCCAGCAGCCCAACAGGGGGTGATCAGCCCCAGCATTTT; CDR3aa: CASSPTGGDQPQHF
v_gene: TRBV28; abundance: once; j_gene: TRBJ2-2; d_gene: .; CDR3nt: TGTGCCTATGGACTTTCGGGCACCGGGGAGCTGTTTTTT; CDR3aa: CAYGLSGTGELFF
v_gene: TRBV27; abundance: .; j_gene: TRBJ1-1; d_gene: .; CDR3nt: TGTGCCAGCAGGCCCCCCCCGGGCAGCCGAGGGCACACTGAAGCTTTCTTT; CDR3aa: CASRPPPGSRGHTEAFF
v_gene: TRBV2; abundance: .; j_gene: TRBJ1-6; d_gene: TRBD1; CDR3nt: TGTGCCAGCAGAGGACAGGGGGCAGCGGAGTCACCCCTCCACTTT; CDR3aa: CASRGQGAAESPLHF
v_gene: TRBV6-1; abundance: .; j_gene: TRBJ2-5; d_gene: TRBD2; CDR3nt: TGTGCCAGCAGTGAGAGGACTAGCGGGGGGTCCCGAGAGACCCAGTACTTC; CDR3aa: CASSERTSGGSRETQYF
v_gene: TRBV7-8; abundance: .; j_gene: TRBJ2-7; d_gene: TRBD2; CDR3nt: TGTGCCAGCAGCTTGGGTCGCGGGGGGGCCTACGAGCAGTACTTC; CDR3aa: CASSLGRGGAYEQYF
v_gene: TRBV28; abundance: .; j_gene: TRBJ2-7; d_gene: .; CDR3nt: TGTGCCAGCAGTCTGGGACTGAAGCCCTACGAGCAGTACTTC; CDR3aa: CASSLGLKPYEQYF
v_gene: TRBV6-5; abundance: .; j_gene: TRBJ2-3; d_gene: .; CDR3nt: TGTGCCAGCAGCTCGGGGGGCCCCAGCACAGATACGCAGTATTTT; CDR3aa: CASSSGGPSTDTQYF
v_gene: TRBV7-9; abundance: few; j_gene: TRBJ1-6; d_gene: .; CDR3nt: TGTGCCAGCGAAAACAGGGCGAAGGGTTCACCCCTCCACTTT; CDR3aa: CASENRAKGSPLHF
v_gene: TRBV7-2; abundance: .; j_gene: TRBJ2-7; d_gene: TRBD1; CDR3nt: TGTGCCAGCAGCTTAGCGGCAGGGGGCTACGAGCAGTACTTC; CDR3aa: CASSLAAGGYEQYF
v_gene: TRBV18; abundance: .; j_gene: TRBJ1-1; d_gene: .; CDR3nt: TGTGCCAGCTCACCTACAGGAGTCAATGGGGCTTTCTTT; CDR3aa: CASSPTGVNGAFF
v_gene: TRBV28; abundance: .; j_gene: TRBJ2-7; d_gene: .; CDR3nt: TGTGCCAGCAGTTTGTCCAGATACGAGCAGTACTTC; CDR3aa: CASSLSRYEQYF
v_gene: TRBV18; abundance: .; j_gene: TRBJ1-3; d_gene: TRBD1; CDR3nt: TGTGCCAGCTCACCACCCGGGACAGCCTCTGGAAACACCATATATTTT; CDR3aa: CASSPPGTASGNTIYF
v_gene: TRBV9; abundance: .; j_gene: TRBJ2-2; d_gene: TRBD1; CDR3nt: TGTGCCAGCAGCCAAAGACAGGGGGCGTTATCCGGGGAGCTGTTTTTT; CDR3aa: CASSQRQGALSGELFF
v_gene: TRBV29-1; abundance: .; j_gene: TRBJ1-3; d_gene: TRBD1; CDR3nt: TGCAGCGGGAAGACAGGGGGAAGAAACACCATATATTTT; CDR3aa: CSGKTGGRNTIYF